What follows are 27 T cell receptor beta chains derived from one specimen sequenced in a study of PD-L1 blockade in urothelial cancer. As for time point: pretreatment peripheral blood. Sequenced by immunoSEQ multiplex PCR; TCRdb stores in-frame clones only, minus some. The sample contains about 37,000 clones, 75% to 90% of which appear only once. Sequenced material: PBMCs, taken around atezolizumab (anti-PD-L1) treatment. The source is a man in his sixties with urothelial cancer.

The chain links TRBV7-2 to TRBJ2-2; D unclear. CDR1 SGHTA and CDR2 FQGNSA come from the germline V gene. The CDR3 runs to 13 residues. Between the trimmed V and J ends, which lost 4 bases and 3 bases, there was a span of 6 bases. This chain's CDR3 is CASSSLDTGELFF. The CDR3 DNA reads TGTGCCAGCAGCTCTCTTGACACCGGGGAGCTGTTTTTT.

The chain links TRBV25-1 to TRBJ2-3; D possibly corresponds to TRBD2 (5 bases). CDR1 and CDR2 (germline): MGHDK, SYGVNS. V was shortened by 3 bases and J by 3 bases, with 16 bases between the two germline ends. This CDR3 is built from 16 residues. In nucleotides, the CDR3 is TGTGCCAGCAGTGATCAGCTAGGCGGACTGACAGATACGCAGTATTTT. It is translated as CASSDQLGGLTDTQYF.

This rearrangement joins TRBV2 to TRBJ2-1; D might be TRBD2 (5 bases). Trimming cost V 7 bases and J 0 bases, with 13 bases left between them. Germline V gives CDR1 SNHLY, CDR2 FYNNEI. The CDR3 is 15 amino acids. The CDR3 DNA reads TGTGCCAGCAATCCCGGGAAAAGCTCCTACAATGAGCAGTTCTTC. It yields the protein CASNPGKSSYNEQFF. Drawing the rest from reference TRBV2 and TRBJ2-1, the complete variable domain is EPEVTQTPSHQVTQMGQEVILRCVPISNHLYFYWYRQILGQKVEFLVSFYNNEISEKSEIFDDQFSVERPDGSNFTLKIRSTKLEDSAMYFCASNPGKSSYNEQFFGPGTRLTVL.

The chain joins TRBV5-1 to TRBJ1-1; a weak D match, TRBD1 (5 bases). The CDR3 sequence is 13 residues long. The germline V gene encodes CDR1 SGHRS and CDR2 YFSETQ. The V gene lost 5 bases and the J gene lost 3 bases, with 11 bases spanning the gap. As DNA, the CDR3 is TGCGCCAGCAGAACGGGGGTCGACACTGAAGCTTTCTTT. This gives the protein CASRTGVDTEAFF.

The chain has TRBV6-5 and TRBJ2-7; a possible D gene is TRBD1 (6 bases). This CDR3 spans 14 amino acids. Looked up from germline, CDR1 is MNHEY and CDR2 is SVGAGI. V gave up 1 base and J gave up 6 bases, with 13 bases separating them. CDR3 bases: TGTGCCAGCAGTTACTTCCGGGACAAGGGCGAGCAGTACTTC. It yields the protein CASSYFRDKGEQYF.

The rearrangement uses TRBV7-6 and TRBJ1-4; perhaps TRBD1 as D (5 bases). CDR1 SGHVS and CDR2 FNYEAQ come from the germline V gene. V shed 1 base and J shed 0 bases, with 6 bases lying between them. CDR3 length equals 15 residues. The CDR3 protein is CASSLGQSTNEKLFF. DNA of the CDR3: TGTGCCAGCAGCTTAGGACAGTCAACTAATGAAAAACTGTTTTTT.

The chain has TRBV30 and TRBJ2-5; 15 bases are shared with TRBD2. Germline V gene sequence: CDR1 GTSNPN, CDR2 SVGIG (reference sequence). The CDR3 contains 14 residues. The trim removed 5 bases at V and 9 bases at J, leaving 7 bases unmatched. The chain's CDR3 is CAWGLAGGAGAQYF. The CDR3, as DNA: TGTGCCTGGGGACTAGCGGGAGGGGCAGGGGCCCAGTACTTC.

The genes are TRBV6-1 and TRBJ1-2; D perhaps matches TRBD1 (6 bases). V lost 1 base to trimming and J lost 7 bases, with 13 bases between them. CDR1 and CDR2 (germline): MNHNS, SASEGT. This CDR3 spans 14 amino acids. The CDR3 DNA reads TGTGCCAGCAGTGAAGTAGGGACATACGGTGGCTACACCTTC. Residues: CASSEVGTYGGYTF.

The gene calls are TRBV13 and TRBJ2-7; TRBD1 aligns across 8 bases. Looked up from germline, CDR1 is PRHDT and CDR2 is FYEKMQ (reference sequence). With 4 bases clipped from V and 3 bases from J, the junction kept 8 bases outside the gene matches. The CDR3 contains 15 residues. CDR3 coding DNA: TGTGCCAGCAGCTCAGGACAGGGCCGAGTCTACGAGCAGTACTTC. This encodes CASSSGQGRVYEQYF.

The chain couples TRBV5-4 to TRBJ1-1; no clear D. Germline CDR1 reads SGHNT; CDR2 reads YYREEE (reference sequence). Trimming took off 4 bases at V and 1 base at J, with 17 bases between the two ends. The CDR3 spans 16 residues. The CDR3 sequence: CASSHQPARRNTEAFF. CDR3 nucleotide sequence: TGTGCCAGCAGCCACCAACCGGCCAGGCGGAACACTGAAGCTTTCTTT.

J is TRBJ2-7 and V is TRBV19, with 7 bases aligning to TRBD2. In germline, CDR1 is LNHDA, CDR2 SQIVND (reference sequence). V trimming: 4 bases; J trimming: 4 bases; junction bases outside the gene matches: 10. The CDR3 has 15 residues. The DNA for the CDR3 is TGTGCCAGTAGTACCTCAGCGGGGATGGGGTACGAGCAGTACTTC. Its protein is CASSTSAGMGYEQYF.

The CDR3 nucleotides read TGTGCCAGTAGGTTCCATCGAGGCGGGAGGGCCACCGGGGAGCTGTTTTTT. Protein sequence: CASRFHRGGRATGELFF. The rearrangement links TRBV19 to TRBJ2-2; 9 bases line up with TRBD2. The CDR3 is made up of 17 amino acids. V trimming: 6 bases; J trimming: 4 bases; junction bases outside the gene matches: 12. CDR1 and CDR2 from the germline V gene are LNHDA and SQIVND (reference sequence).

The V and J genes are TRBV5-1 and TRBJ1-1, with D hard to call. The CDR3 covers 15 residues. Germline V gene data show CDR1 as SGHRS and CDR2 as YFSETQ. The V end lost 0 bases, the J end lost 1 base, and 10 bases lay between the germline ends. The CDR3 coding sequence is TGCGCCAGCAGCTTGGCCCCGGCAGGGAACACTGAAGCTTTCTTT. Translation: CASSLAPAGNTEAFF.

The rearrangement joins TRBV5-1 to TRBJ2-1; 11 bases match TRBD2. With V trimmed by 4 bases and J by 4 bases, 7 bases remained unmatched. The CDR3 runs 16 residues. Germline lookup yields CDR1 SGHRS and CDR2 YFSETQ. The CDR3 here is CASSLLSGRGYNEQFF. CDR3 bases: TGCGCCAGCAGCCTCCTTAGCGGGAGGGGATACAATGAGCAGTTCTTC. Together with reference TRBV5-1 and TRBJ2-1, the CDR3 gives the full variable domain: KAGVTQTPRYLIKTRGQQVTLSCSPISGHRSVSWYQQTPGQGLQFLFEYFSETQRNKGNFPGRFSGRQFSNSRSEMNVSTLELGDSALYLCASSLLSGRGYNEQFFGPGTRLTVL.

This chain links TRBV7-9 with TRBJ1-4, with 8 nucleotides matching TRBD1. V lost 3 bases to trimming and J lost 2 bases; unmatched junction nucleotides: 5. The CDR3 runs 16 residues. From germline, CDR1 is SEHNR and CDR2 FQNEAQ (reference sequence). The CDR3 is CASSFSWTGTNEKLFF. The CDR3 nucleotides are TGTGCCAGCAGCTTCTCTTGGACAGGGACTAATGAAAAACTGTTTTTT.

J is TRBJ1-3 and V is TRBV6-6, with TRBD1 as a possible D gene (5 bases). The germline gives CDR1 MNHNY, CDR2 SVGAGI (reference sequence). Trimming took 6 bases from V and 0 from J, leaving 12 bases between them. This CDR3 comprises 15 residues. Here the CDR3 DNA reads TGTGCCAGCAGGCGACCGGGGGGCTCTGGAAACACCATATATTTT. Translation gives CASRRPGGSGNTIYF.

This clone was seen many times. This rearrangement joins TRBV4-2 to TRBJ1-1; no clear D gene. The V and J ends lost 5 bases and 1 base respectively, with 11 bases between them. Per germline, CDR1 LGHNA and CDR2 YNFKEQ. The CDR3 has 14 amino acids. The CDR3 region has the DNA TGTGCCAGCAGCTTGACAATACAGAACACTGAAGCTTTCTTT. Its protein is CASSLTIQNTEAFF.

This chain links TRBV10-3 with TRBJ2-3, with TRBD2 matching 15 bases. Germline loops: CDR1 ENHRY, CDR2 SYGVKD. Unmatched junction bases numbered 6, after V lost 2 bases and J lost 0 bases. The CDR3 runs 19 residues. The CDR3 DNA follows: TGTGCCATCAGTGAGGGACTAGCGGGAGGGCGCCGGAGCACAGATACGCAGTATTTT. Its protein product is CAISEGLAGGRRSTDTQYF.

CDR3 loop: CATSKRSGPMNTEAFF. DNA of the CDR3: TGTGCCACCAGTAAGAGATCGGGTCCTATGAACACTGAAGCTTTCTTT. The chain joins TRBV15 to TRBJ1-1; D is unresolved. The CDR3 loop spans 16 amino acids. Trimming removed 6 bases from V and 0 bases from J, with 17 bases in between. The germline V gene has CDR1 LNHNV and CDR2 YYDKDF (reference sequence).

The V call is TRBV14, the J call TRBJ1-2, with TRBD1 as a possible D gene (5 bases). Germline V gene sequence: CDR1 SGHDN, CDR2 FVKESK. The CDR3 is 13 residues long. Trimming pared 4 bases from V and 6 bases from J, leaving 12 bases between. CDR3 DNA: TGTGCCAGCAGCCTAGCCGGGGGGAATGGCTACACCTTC. Amino acids: CASSLAGGNGYTF.

This chain connects TRBV7-8 to TRBJ2-7; TRBD1 agrees at 9 bases. V lost 4 bases, J lost 5 bases, and 12 bases stayed unmatched. Per the germline V gene, CDR1 is SGHVS and CDR2 is FQNEAQ. This CDR3 comprises 16 residues. The CDR3 is CASSYLPGQGTNEQYF. CDR3 coding DNA: TGTGCCAGCAGCTACCTGCCGGGACAGGGTACCAACGAGCAGTACTTC.

The chain has TRBV5-4 and TRBJ2-6; 12 bases are shared with TRBD1. In germline, CDR1 is SGHNT, CDR2 YYREEE (reference sequence). This CDR3 contains 17 residues. J was trimmed by 3 bases and V by 3 bases; bases with no gene match: 4. DNA for the CDR3: TGTGCCAGCAGCTCGGGACAGGGGGCGGGTGGGGCCAACGTCCTGACTTTC. Translating gives CASSSGQGAGGANVLTF.

This chain uses TRBV7-3 with TRBJ2-1; tentative D call: TRBD2 (5 bases). V gave up 5 bases and J gave up 5 bases, with 19 bases separating them. The CDR3 loop spans 16 amino acids. Germline assignment: CDR1 SGHTA and CDR2 FQGTGA. CDR3: CASSPRAEPFNNEQFF. The CDR3 region has the DNA TGTGCCAGCAGCCCGCGGGCAGAACCCTTCAACAATGAGCAGTTCTTC.

V usage is TRBV7-2 and J usage is TRBJ1-2; TRBD1 aligns across 8 bases. Germline-derived CDR1 and CDR2 are SGHTA and FQGNSA. There are 13 residues in the CDR3. J lost 8 bases, V lost 6 bases, and 8 bases had no gene match. The CDR3 reads CASSRGQGRGYTF. CDR3 DNA sequence: TGTGCCAGCAGTAGAGGACAGGGCAGAGGCTACACCTTC.

In its sample, this clone was seen once. This rearrangement joins TRBV6-1 to TRBJ2-1; 9 bases match TRBD1. This CDR3 is 20 amino acids long. Germline CDR1 reads MNHNS; CDR2 reads SASEGT. Trimming removed 4 bases from V and 3 bases from J; junction bases left unmatched: 19. The CDR3 region is CASSVQGATNPNLFYNEQFF. The CDR3 nucleotides are TGTGCCAGCAGTGTACAGGGGGCTACCAACCCTAACCTCTTCTACAATGAGCAGTTCTTC.

This clone came up once. The chain joins TRBV21-1 to TRBJ1-1; TRBD1, as called in the table, went unchecked against the DNA. TRBV21-1 has pseudogene status. The CDR3 contains 12 residues. CDR3 sequence: CASTDGQSEAFF. In DNA, the CDR3 is TGTGCCAGCACCGATGGACAGAGTGAAGCTTTCTTT.

This chain links TRBV9 with TRBJ2-3; 9 nucleotides line up with TRBD2. Germline CDR1 reads SGDLS; CDR2 reads YYNGEE. The V and J ends lost 2 bases and 3 bases, in that order; junction bases with no gene match: 4. The CDR3 is 15 amino acids. The CDR3 nucleotides are TGTGCCAGCAGCGTTAGGCGGGAGGGAACAGATACGCAGTATTTT. Protein: CASSVRREGTDTQYF.